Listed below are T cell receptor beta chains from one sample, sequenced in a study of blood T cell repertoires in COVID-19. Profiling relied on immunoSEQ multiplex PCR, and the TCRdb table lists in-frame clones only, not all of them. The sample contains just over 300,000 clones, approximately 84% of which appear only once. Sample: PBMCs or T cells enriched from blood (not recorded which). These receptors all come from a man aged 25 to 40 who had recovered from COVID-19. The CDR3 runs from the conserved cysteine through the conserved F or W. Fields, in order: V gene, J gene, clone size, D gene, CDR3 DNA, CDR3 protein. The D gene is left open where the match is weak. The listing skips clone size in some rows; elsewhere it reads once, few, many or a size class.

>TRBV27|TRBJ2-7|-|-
TGTGCCAGCAGTTCAGTAAAATACGAGCAGTACTTC
CASSSVKYEQYF
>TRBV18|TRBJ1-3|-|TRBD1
TGTGCCAGCTCAGCTCCGACAGGGAAGACGAACACCATATATTTT
CASSAPTGKTNTIYF
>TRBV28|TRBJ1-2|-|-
TGTGCCAGCAGTTTGAGCGGTTCTAGGGGCTACACCTTC
CASSLSGSRGYTF
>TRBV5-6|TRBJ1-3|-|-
TGTGCCAGCAGCTCCGACAGGCGGACTGGAAACACCATATATTTT
CASSSDRRTGNTIYF
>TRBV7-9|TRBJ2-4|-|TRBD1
TGTGCCAGCAGTCATACAGGGGGGAAGTACGACATTCAGTACTTC
CASSHTGGKYDIQYF
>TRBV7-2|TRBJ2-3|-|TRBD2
TGTGCCAGCAGGCAGCGGGGAGGGGATACGCAGTATTTT
CASRQRGGDTQYF
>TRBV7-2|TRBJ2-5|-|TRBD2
TGTGCCAGCAGCTTACTAGCGGGGGCCTACCAAGAGACCCAGTACTTC
CASSLLAGAYQETQYF
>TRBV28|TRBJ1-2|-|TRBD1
TGTGCCAGCAGTCCGGGACAGGCCAACTATGGCTACACCTTC
CASSPGQANYGYTF
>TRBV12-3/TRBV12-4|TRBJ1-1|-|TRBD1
TGTGCCAGCAGTTTTACAGGGGGCACTGAAGCTTTCTTT
CASSFTGGTEAFF
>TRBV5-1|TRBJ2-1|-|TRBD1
TGCGCCAGCAGCTTGCGGGGACAGGGGACCTACAATGAGCAGTTCTTC
CASSLRGQGTYNEQFF
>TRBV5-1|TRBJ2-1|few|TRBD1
TGCGCCAGCAGCTTGGGGGGACAGGGGCGACACAATGAGCAGTTCTTC
CASSLGGQGRHNEQFF
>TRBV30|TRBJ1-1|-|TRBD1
TGTGCCTGGAGTGGACAGGGTTGGGGCACTGAAGCTTTCTTT
CAWSGQGWGTEAFF
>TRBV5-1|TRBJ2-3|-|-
TGCGCCAGCAGCTTGGGACAGACCACAGATACGCAGTATTTT
CASSLGQTTDTQYF
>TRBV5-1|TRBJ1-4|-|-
TGCGCCAGCAGCCCTCTACAGGGCCCAGCAACTAATGAAAAACTGTTTTTT
CASSPLQGPATNEKLFF
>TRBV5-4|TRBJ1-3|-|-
TGTGCCAGCAGCTTGGGAGCAATCTCTGGAAACACCATATATTTT
CASSLGAISGNTIYF
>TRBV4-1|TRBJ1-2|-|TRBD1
TGCGCCAGCAGCCAACGCAGGGGGGCCGGATACTATGGCTACACCTTC
CASSQRRGAGYYGYTF
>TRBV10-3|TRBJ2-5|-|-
TGTGCCATCACTGGAGGGGGCCCCGGGGAGACCCAGTACTTC
CAITGGGPGETQYF
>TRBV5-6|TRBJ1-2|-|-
TGTGCCAGCAGCTTACAGGGTGGTGGCTACACCTTC
CASSLQGGGYTF
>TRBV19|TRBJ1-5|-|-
TGTGCCAGTAGTACCTACAGGGATAGCAATCAGCCCCAGCATTTT
CASSTYRDSNQPQHF
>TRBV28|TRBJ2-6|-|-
TGTGCCAGCAGTTCCCGACCGGGTGGGGCCAACGTCCTGACTTTC
CASSSRPGGANVLTF
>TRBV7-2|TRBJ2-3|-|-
TGTGCCAGCAGCTTAGTAGGGGGAAGCACAGATACGCAGTATTTT
CASSLVGGSTDTQYF
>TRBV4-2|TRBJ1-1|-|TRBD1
TGTGCCAGCAGCCGACCTAAGACAGGGGACGGGACTGAAGCTTTCTTT
CASSRPKTGDGTEAFF
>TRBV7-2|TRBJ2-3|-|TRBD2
TGTGCCAGCAGCCGTTTTGGGACTAGCGGGGGGCCAGATACGCAGTATTTT
CASSRFGTSGGPDTQYF
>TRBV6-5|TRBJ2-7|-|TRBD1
TGTGCCAGCAGAATGGGAAGGGACAGCTACGAGCAGTACTTC
CASRMGRDSYEQYF
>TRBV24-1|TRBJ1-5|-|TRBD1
TGTGCCACCAGTGCCACAGGGGGGGACCAGCCCCAGCATTTT
CATSATGGDQPQHF
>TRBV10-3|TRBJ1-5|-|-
TGTGCCATCAGTGAAGAGGGATATAGCAATCAGCCCCAGCATTTT
CAISEEGYSNQPQHF
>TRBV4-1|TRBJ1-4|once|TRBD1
TGCGCCAGCAGCCGGAATCCGGGACAGGGAGACGAAAAACTGTTTTTT
CASSRNPGQGDEKLFF
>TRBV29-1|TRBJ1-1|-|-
TGCAGCGTCAAACCTACAGGGAACACTGAAGCTTTCTTT
CSVKPTGNTEAFF
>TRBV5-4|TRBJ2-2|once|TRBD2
TGTGCCAGCAGCCCGACTCATCCGGGACTAGCGGACACCGGGGAGCTGTTTTTT
CASSPTHPGLADTGELFF
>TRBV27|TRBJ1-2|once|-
TGTGCCAGCAGTTTATTAGCAGGGAACTATGGCTACACCTTC
CASSLLAGNYGYTF
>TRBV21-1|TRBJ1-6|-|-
TGTGCCACCGCGGACAGGGTCTATAATTCACCCCTCCACTTT
CATADRVYNSPLHF
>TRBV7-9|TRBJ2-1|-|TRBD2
TGTGCCAGCAGACGGACTTGGGGGGGTCTGTTCTTC
CASRRTWGGLFF
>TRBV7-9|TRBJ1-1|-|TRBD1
TGTGCCAGCAGCTTAGAGGGACAGGGGTTTGGTACTGAAGCTTTCTTT
CASSLEGQGFGTEAFF
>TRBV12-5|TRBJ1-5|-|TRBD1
TGTGCTAGTGGTTTGGGGGGACAGGGCAAGCATCAGCCCCAGCATTTT
CASGLGGQGKHQPQHF
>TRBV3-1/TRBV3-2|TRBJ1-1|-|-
TGTGCCAGCAGCCAAAGGGTTGGGGATAGGGGGAACACTGAAGCTTTCTTT
CASSQRVGDRGNTEAFF
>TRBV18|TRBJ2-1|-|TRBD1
TGTGCCAGCTCACCCGTACAGGGGGCGTCGAACAATGAGCAGTTCTTC
CASSPVQGASNNEQFF
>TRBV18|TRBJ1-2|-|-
TGTGCCAGCTCACCACGGGAGATACCATATGGCTACACCTTC
CASSPREIPYGYTF